The present T cell receptor beta chain was sequenced within a study of blood T cell repertoires in COVID-19. Study-wide background: Samples came from the United States, Italy and Spain, spanning acute and convalescent COVID-19. T cells, B-cell-depleted T cells, or PBMCs supplied cDNA or gDNA.

Germline trimming cut 6 bases from V and 4 bases from J; bases unmatched to any gene: 7. The germline V gene encodes CDR1 MDHEN and CDR2 SYDVKM. There are 15 residues in the CDR3. In the original processing: Amplification of reference gene primers provided the estimated nucleated cell counts. The assay was immunoSEQ multiplex PCR, and TCRdb's table has in-frame clones only and misses some. From that table come the V and J calls and clone size; the DNA was used to work out D and trimming. This table has 85,000 to 120,000 clones, 71% appearing once. Sequencing was carried out using peripheral blood. The receptor was derived from a human donor with acute or convalescent COVID-19. The donor label of this sample is uncertain. The chain combines TRBV28 with TRBJ1-5, with 9 bases matching TRBD1. The CDR3 here is CASRTPQGANQPQHF. The CDR3, as DNA: TGTGCCAGCAGAACCCCACAGGGGGCAAATCAGCCCCAGCATTTT.